The clone carrying this TCR beta chain has only a few counts. Its cognate antigen is unknown. This sample was included in a study of T-cell memory formation after mild COVID-19. About the research overall: Clustering of TCRs was largely donor specific.

Germline assignment: CDR1 SGHTA and CDR2 FQGTGA. V lost 3 bases, J lost 2 bases, and 6 bases stayed unmatched. This CDR3 is 16 amino acids long. Notes on the study in general: The CD4+ clones that contracted clustered mainly within CM and EM, and the CD8+ clones concentrated in EMRA.

Using its own MiXCR run on the 5' RACE reads, TCRdb lists one record per CDR3 protein. Of roughly 550,000 distinct CDR3 sequences in the sample, roughly 20% were seen once. Sequencing input: PBMCs or a T cell subset sorted from them (not recorded which). The sequence derives from an adult woman who had mild COVID-19 (a few samples of this study predate the infection). Cell type and time point are not known. The chain combines TRBV7-3 with TRBJ2-2, with 7 bases matching TRBD2. CDR3 bases: TGTGCCAGCAGCTTGGCCAGCGGGAAAAACACCGGGGAGCTGTTTTTT. It is translated as CASSLASGKNTGELFF.